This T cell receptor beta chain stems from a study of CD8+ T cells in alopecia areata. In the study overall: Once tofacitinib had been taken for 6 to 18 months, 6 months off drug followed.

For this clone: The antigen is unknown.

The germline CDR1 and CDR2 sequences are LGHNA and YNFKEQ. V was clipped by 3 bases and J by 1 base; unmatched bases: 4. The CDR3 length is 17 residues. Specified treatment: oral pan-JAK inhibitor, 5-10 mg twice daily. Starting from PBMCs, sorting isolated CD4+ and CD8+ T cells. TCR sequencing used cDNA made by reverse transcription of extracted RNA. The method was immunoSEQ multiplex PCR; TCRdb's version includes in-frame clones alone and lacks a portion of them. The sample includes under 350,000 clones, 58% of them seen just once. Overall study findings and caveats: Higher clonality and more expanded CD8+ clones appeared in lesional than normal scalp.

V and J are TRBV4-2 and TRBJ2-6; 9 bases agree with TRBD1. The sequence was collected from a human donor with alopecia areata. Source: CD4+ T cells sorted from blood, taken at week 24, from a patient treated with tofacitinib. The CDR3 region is CASSHGQGRSGANVLTF. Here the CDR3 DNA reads TGTGCCAGCAGCCACGGACAGGGGAGGTCTGGGGCCAACGTCCTGACTTTC.